These 14 T cell receptor beta chains were sequenced from one sample in a study of blood T cell repertoires in COVID-19. Generated by immunoSEQ multiplex PCR, the TCRdb table keeps only in-frame clones and is missing some. Seen here are about 34,000 clones, more than 60% observed once, and the top ten hold about 15%. Material: peripheral blood. All receptors come from a man older than 75 with active or convalescent COVID-19.

This clone has just one count. The J gene is TRBJ2-3, the V gene TRBV15; TRBD2 might be the D (5 bases). The CDR3 is 14 amino acids. Per the germline V gene, CDR1 is LNHNV and CDR2 is YYDKDF (reference sequence). V was trimmed by 5 bases and J by 0 bases, leaving 9 bases between them. The CDR3 protein is CATSLRTSTDTQYF. CDR3 bases: TGTGCCACCAGCCTGCGGACTAGCACAGATACGCAGTATTTT.

The gene calls are TRBV10-2 and TRBJ1-2; D call uncertain. Germline assignment: CDR1 WSHSY and CDR2 SAAADI. The CDR3 extends over 11 amino acids. The V end was cut by 1 base, the J end by 8 bases, with 5 bases between. CDR3 residues: CASSEYEGYTF. DNA for the CDR3: TGCGCCAGCAGTGAGTACGAGGGCTACACCTTC.

The V gene is TRBV3-1 (or the pseudogene TRBV3-2), the J gene TRBJ2-3; D is possibly TRBD2 (6 bases). Deletions cut 0 bases from V and 3 bases from J, with 13 bases between. This CDR3 has 16 residues. CDR1 is LGHDT, CDR2 YNNKEL, per germline (reference sequence). The chain's CDR3 is CASSQDWGERTDTQYF. CDR3 sequence (DNA): TGTGCCAGCAGCCAAGATTGGGGGGAGAGGACAGATACGCAGTATTTT.

The J gene is TRBJ1-1, the V gene TRBV6-5; 10 bases agree with TRBD1. The trim removed 2 bases at V and 7 bases at J, leaving 7 bases unmatched. The CDR3 is 15 residues long. Looked up from germline, CDR1 is MNHEY and CDR2 is SVGAGI. This chain's CDR3 is CASSYTMTGGGEAFF. CDR3 in DNA: TGTGCCAGCAGTTACACAATGACAGGGGGCGGTGAAGCTTTCTTT.

This clone is a singleton in its sample. The chain has TRBV24-1 and TRBJ2-5; 8 bases match TRBD2. The CDR3 spans 15 residues. Losses at the gene ends were 7 bases for V and 5 bases for J; bases not matched to a gene: 11. Germline CDR1 reads KGHDR; CDR2 reads SFDVKD. The CDR3 here is CATSAGTSSSETQYF. DNA for the CDR3: TGTGCCACCAGCGCAGGGACTAGTTCTTCCGAGACCCAGTACTTC.

The CDR3 here is CASSFSSNQPQHF. CDR3 DNA: TGTGCCAGCAGTTTCAGTAGCAATCAGCCCCAGCATTTT. This sequence joins TRBV27 and TRBJ1-5; no firm D call. There are 13 residues in the CDR3. Germline V gene lookup returns CDR1 MNHEY and CDR2 SMNVEV (reference sequence). V dropped 3 bases and J dropped 0 bases, with 3 bases sitting between them.

There are a few counts of this clone. V and J are TRBV2 and TRBJ1-2; 7 bases agree with TRBD1. There are 14 residues in the CDR3. The J segment lost 2 bases and the V segment lost 7 bases, leaving 7 bases of the junction unmatched. Germline V gene sequence: CDR1 SNHLY, CDR2 FYNNEI. CDR3: CASTARQGNYGYTF. The CDR3 coding sequence is TGTGCCAGCACCGCAAGACAGGGAAACTATGGCTACACCTTC. The complete variable domain, with remaining parts taken from reference TRBV2 and TRBJ1-2, reads EPEVTQTPSHQVTQMGQEVILRCVPISNHLYFYWYRQILGQKVEFLVSFYNNEISEKSEIFDDQFSVERPDGSNFTLKIRSTKLEDSAMYFCASTARQGNYGYTFGSGTRLTVV.

The rearrangement uses TRBV15 and TRBJ2-5, with unresolved D. V dropped 0 bases and J dropped 1 base, with 9 bases sitting between them. Germline CDR1 reads LNHNV; CDR2 reads YYDKDF (reference sequence). The length of the CDR3 is 15 residues. The CDR3 region is CATSRESRSQETQYF. CDR3 in DNA: TGTGCCACCAGCAGAGAGTCCCGGTCCCAAGAGACCCAGTACTTC.

This clone was detected only once. This chain connects TRBV5-1 to TRBJ2-3; D is ambiguous. CDR3 length: 14 amino acids. The V end was cut by 3 bases, the J end by 4 bases, with 12 bases between. Germline CDR1 is SGHRS and CDR2 is YFSETQ. CDR3 residues: CASSSGDSADTQYF. CDR3 sequence (DNA): TGCGCCAGCAGCTCCGGAGACTCTGCAGATACGCAGTATTTT.

The J gene is TRBJ1-1, the V gene TRBV19, with 8 positions matching TRBD1. Looked up from germline, CDR1 is LNHDA and CDR2 is SQIVND (reference sequence). This CDR3 contains 16 residues. V shed 3 bases and J 5 bases; nucleotides not matched to a gene: 11. CDR3 bases: TGTGCCAGTAGTATTGTTACAGGGGGAGGGAGAACTGAAGCTTTCTTT. It encodes CASSIVTGGGRTEAFF.

The DNA for the CDR3 is TGTGCCAGCAGTGAAGGGAGGGGGCACACCGGGGAGCTGTTTTTT. Its protein product is CASSEGRGHTGELFF. The V gene is TRBV6-1, the J gene TRBJ2-2; weak D call: TRBD1 (7 bases). Germline values: CDR1 MNHNS, CDR2 SASEGT. Trimming removed 1 base from V and 3 bases from J, with 9 bases in between. The CDR3 contains 15 residues.

This chain joins TRBV15 and TRBJ2-1; no definite D call. Trimming removed 0 bases at V and 6 bases at J, with 21 bases between. Germline lookup yields CDR1 LNHNV and CDR2 YYDKDF (reference sequence). The CDR3 sequence is 18 residues long. The CDR3 DNA sequence: TGTGCCACCAGCAGAGATCCATACCGGTTGGATAGAGGCAATGAGCAGTTCTTC. It specifies CATSRDPYRLDRGNEQFF.

The chain joins TRBV6-2 or TRBV6-3 to TRBJ2-5; 12 bases fit TRBD2. This CDR3 comprises 17 residues. Germline V lookup: CDR1 MNHEY, CDR2 SVGEGT. With 3 bases clipped from V and 2 bases from J, the junction kept 7 bases outside the gene matches. Here the CDR3 reads CASSYLLAGGLQETQYF. The CDR3 DNA reads as TGTGCCAGCAGTTATCTTCTAGCGGGAGGGTTGCAAGAGACCCAGTACTTC.

This chain connects TRBV4-3 to TRBJ1-1; maybe TRBD1 (6 bases). The CDR3 runs 13 residues. The germline CDR1 and CDR2 sequences are LGHNA and YSLEER. V lost 1 base and J 6 bases, leaving 9 bases between the germline ends. In nucleotides, the CDR3 is TGCGCCAGCAGCCAAGCTGGGGGCGCTGAAGCTTTCTTT. The encoded protein is CASSQAGGAEAFF.